The text below deals with one T cell receptor beta chain. This clonotype occurred many times. There is no known antigen for this receptor. Base qualities are not at hand, and no much larger clone is one base apart. The sample comes from a study of CD8 T cells in ankylosing spondylitis (dated by TCRdb to between 2016 and 2019). Regarding the study in general: T cell receptor beta repertoires were profiled in healthy donors and ankylosing spondylitis patients so that disease-linked TCR variants could be found. The full study cohort comprised 20 to 30 ankylosing spondylitis patients and some 100 healthy donors. Samples of peripheral blood were taken, and for ankylosing spondylitis patients, synovial fluid was collected as well.

V is pared back by 8 bases and J by 2 bases, with 9 bases lying between the germline termini. The CDR3 goes from the cysteine to the phenylalanine over 12 residues. Just CDR3 DNA is preserved here, 36 bases in frame from base 1. The germline V gene encodes CDR1 ENHRY and CDR2 SYGVKD. What the research found in general, with its limitations: The disease-linked clones were reported to be significantly enriched in matched synovial fluid samples from ankylosing spondylitis patients. A TCR beta motif made up of several highly homologous amino acid variants appeared to be characteristic of blood from ankylosing spondylitis patients. The disease-linked clones showed a CD8+ phenotype and occurred at relatively low frequencies in peripheral blood. Some motif variants were previously reported in synovial fluid and blood of reactive arthritis patients, suggesting common disease-initiation mechanisms.

Sequenced on an Illumina HiSeq 2500. Quantitative 5'-RACE with molecular barcodes was the method used to prepare the TCR beta libraries. In the paper's pipeline: To identify disease-linked TCR variants, a new computational method was used, one built on a probabilistic model of VDJ rearrangement. The public reads were run again by TCRdb, first through fastp at Q25 and then through MiXCR, and only productive beta chains were kept. Records with the same CDR3 protein are collapsed into one entry carrying the most frequent genes and DNA. TCRdb, rather than the study authors, made the V and J calls. The sample data list 39,000 or so distinct CDR3 sequences, and 9% to 12% of these were observed just once. More than 15% of the sample is taken by the ten largest.

The rearrangement joined TRBV10-3 to TRBJ1-1, with the identity of the D gene unclear. Sequencing input: blood, either unsorted or a sorted T cell fraction (not recorded which). This TCR came from a male donor with ankylosing spondylitis or in good health (not recorded which). The CDR3 protein: CAIRTVNTEAFF. The DNA sequence follows: TGTGCCATCCGGACGGTTAACACTGAAGCTTTCTTT.